This TCR beta chain was identified in a study of metastatic and nonmetastatic thyroid tumors. All patients reached thyroid surgery having received no treatment beforehand. With MiXCR, TCRdb called clones anew from the PCR reads. This sample carries some 8,500 clones, about 40% of them seen once, and the ten largest clones take under 25%. This clone was observed a handful of times. Specimen: tumor tissue. The receptor's source is a female donor with papillary thyroid cancer or a benign thyroid nodule (not recorded which). Some clones in this sample may be carry-over from other donors' samples.

The CDR3 region has the DNA TGTGCCAGCAGTTGGGCCCTAGGGGGTTTCTTT. Translating gives CASSWALGGFF. The V gene is TRBV28, the J gene TRBJ1-1, with D perhaps TRBD1 (6 bases). The CDR3 totals 11 residues. Trimming took 4 bases from V and 13 from J, leaving 13 bases between them. Germline V gene lookup returns CDR1 MDHEN and CDR2 SYDVKM.